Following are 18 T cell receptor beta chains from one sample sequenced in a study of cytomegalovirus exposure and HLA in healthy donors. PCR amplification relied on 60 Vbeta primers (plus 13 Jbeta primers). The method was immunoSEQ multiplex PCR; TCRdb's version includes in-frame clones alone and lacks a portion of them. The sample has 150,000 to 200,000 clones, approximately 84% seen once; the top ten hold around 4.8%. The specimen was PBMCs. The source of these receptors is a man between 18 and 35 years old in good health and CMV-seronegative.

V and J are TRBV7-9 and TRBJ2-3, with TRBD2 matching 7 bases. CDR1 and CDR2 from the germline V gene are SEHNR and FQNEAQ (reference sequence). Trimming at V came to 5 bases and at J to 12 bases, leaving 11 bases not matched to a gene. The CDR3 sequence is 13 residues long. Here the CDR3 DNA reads TGTGCCAGCAGCCCGGGACTAATCCCTCCTCAGTATTTT. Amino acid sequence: CASSPGLIPPQYF.

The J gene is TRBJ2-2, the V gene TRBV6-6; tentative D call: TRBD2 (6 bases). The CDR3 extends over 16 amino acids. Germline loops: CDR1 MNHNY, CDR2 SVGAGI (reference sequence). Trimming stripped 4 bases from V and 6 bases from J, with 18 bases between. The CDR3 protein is CASSSLLAFGSGELFF. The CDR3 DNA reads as TGTGCCAGCAGTTCCTTACTAGCTTTTGGCTCCGGGGAGCTGTTTTTT.

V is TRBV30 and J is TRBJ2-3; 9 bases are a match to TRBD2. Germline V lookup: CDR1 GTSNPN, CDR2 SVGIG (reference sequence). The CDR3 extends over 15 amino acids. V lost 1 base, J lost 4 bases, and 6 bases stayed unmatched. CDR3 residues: CAWSGVAGVADTQYF. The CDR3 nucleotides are TGTGCCTGGAGTGGCGTAGCGGGAGTGGCAGATACGCAGTATTTT.

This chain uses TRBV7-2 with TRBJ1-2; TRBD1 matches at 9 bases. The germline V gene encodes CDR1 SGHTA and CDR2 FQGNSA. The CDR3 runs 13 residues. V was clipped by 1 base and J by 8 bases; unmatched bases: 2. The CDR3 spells CASSLDRGRGYTF. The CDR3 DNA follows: TGTGCCAGCAGCTTAGACAGGGGGCGAGGCTACACCTTC.

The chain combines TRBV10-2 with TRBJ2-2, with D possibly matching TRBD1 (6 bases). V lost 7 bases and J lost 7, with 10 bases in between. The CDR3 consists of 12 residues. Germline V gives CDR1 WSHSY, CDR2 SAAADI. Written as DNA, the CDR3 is TGCGCCAGCATGGGGGCTTTCGGGGAGCTGTTTTTT. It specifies CASMGAFGELFF.

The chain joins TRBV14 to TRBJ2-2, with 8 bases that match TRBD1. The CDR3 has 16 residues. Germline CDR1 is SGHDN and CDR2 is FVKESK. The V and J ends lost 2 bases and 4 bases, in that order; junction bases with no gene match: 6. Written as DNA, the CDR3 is TGTGCCAGCAGCCAAAGGACAGGGAGATCCACCGGGGAGCTGTTTTTT. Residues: CASSQRTGRSTGELFF.

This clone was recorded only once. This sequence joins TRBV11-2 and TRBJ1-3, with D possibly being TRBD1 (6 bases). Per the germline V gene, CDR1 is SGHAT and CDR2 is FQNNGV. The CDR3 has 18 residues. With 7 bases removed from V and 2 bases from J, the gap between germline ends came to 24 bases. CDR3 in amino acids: CASKGRQGPSVPGNTIYF. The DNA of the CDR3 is TGTGCCAGCAAAGGCCGTCAGGGGCCATCCGTCCCTGGAAACACCATATATTTT.

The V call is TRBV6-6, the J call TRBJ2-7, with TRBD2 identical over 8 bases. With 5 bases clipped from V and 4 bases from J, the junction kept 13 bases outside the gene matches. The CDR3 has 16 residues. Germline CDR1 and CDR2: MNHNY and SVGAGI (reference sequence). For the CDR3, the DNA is TGTGCCAGCAGTCGAGGACTAGCCGCCCGCGAATACGAGCAGTACTTC. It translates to CASSRGLAAREYEQYF.

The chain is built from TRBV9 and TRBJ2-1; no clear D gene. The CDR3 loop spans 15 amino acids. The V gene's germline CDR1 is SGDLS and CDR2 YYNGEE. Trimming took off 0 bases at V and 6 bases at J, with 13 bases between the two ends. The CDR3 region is CASSVGGGVGNEQFF. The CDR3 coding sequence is TGTGCCAGCAGCGTAGGAGGTGGAGTGGGCAATGAGCAGTTCTTC.

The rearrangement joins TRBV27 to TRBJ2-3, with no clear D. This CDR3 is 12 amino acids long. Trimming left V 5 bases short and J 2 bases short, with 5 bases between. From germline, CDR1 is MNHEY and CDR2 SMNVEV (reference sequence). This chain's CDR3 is CASSLFTDTQYF. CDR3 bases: TGTGCCAGCAGTCTCTTCACAGATACGCAGTATTTT.

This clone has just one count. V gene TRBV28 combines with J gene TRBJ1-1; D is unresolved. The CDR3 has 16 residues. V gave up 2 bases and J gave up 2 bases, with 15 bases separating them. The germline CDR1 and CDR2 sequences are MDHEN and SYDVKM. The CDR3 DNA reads TGTGCCAGCAGTTTAGAAGAACGAAGCCAAAACACTGAAGCTTTCTTT. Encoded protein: CASSLEERSQNTEAFF. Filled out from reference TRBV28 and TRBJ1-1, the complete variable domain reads DVKVTQSSRYLVKRTGEKVFLECVQDMDHENMFWYRQDPGLGLRLIYFSYDVKMKEKGDIPEGYSVSREKKERFSLILESASTNQTSMYLCASSLEERSQNTEAFFGQGTRLTVV.

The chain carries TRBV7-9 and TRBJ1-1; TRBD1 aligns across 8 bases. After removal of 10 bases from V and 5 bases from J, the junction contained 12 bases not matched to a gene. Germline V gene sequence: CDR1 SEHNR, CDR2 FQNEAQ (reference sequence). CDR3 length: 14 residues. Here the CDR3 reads CATQAGTGRTEAFF. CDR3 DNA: TGTGCCACACAAGCCGGGACAGGCCGGACTGAAGCTTTCTTT.

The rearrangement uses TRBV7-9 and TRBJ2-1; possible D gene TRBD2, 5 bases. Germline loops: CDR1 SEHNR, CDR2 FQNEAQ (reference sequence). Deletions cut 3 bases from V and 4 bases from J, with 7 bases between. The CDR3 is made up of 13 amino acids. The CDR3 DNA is TGTGCCAGCAGCTTTGAGGGTTACAATGAGCAGTTCTTC. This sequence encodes CASSFEGYNEQFF.

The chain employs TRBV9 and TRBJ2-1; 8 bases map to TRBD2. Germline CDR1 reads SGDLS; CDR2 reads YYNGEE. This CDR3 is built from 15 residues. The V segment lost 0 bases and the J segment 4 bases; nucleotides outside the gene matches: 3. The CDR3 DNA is TGTGCCAGCAGCGTAGAACTAGCGGCATACAATGAGCAGTTCTTC. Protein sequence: CASSVELAAYNEQFF.

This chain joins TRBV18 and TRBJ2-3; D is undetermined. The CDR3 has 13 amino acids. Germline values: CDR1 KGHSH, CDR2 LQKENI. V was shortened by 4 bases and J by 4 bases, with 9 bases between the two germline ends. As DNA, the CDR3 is TGTGCCAGCTCACGACTCCTCCCAGATACGCAGTATTTT. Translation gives CASSRLLPDTQYF.

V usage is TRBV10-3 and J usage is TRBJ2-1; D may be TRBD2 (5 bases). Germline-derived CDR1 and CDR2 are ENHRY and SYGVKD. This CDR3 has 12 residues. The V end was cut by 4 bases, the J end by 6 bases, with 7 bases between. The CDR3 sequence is CAISGGGNEQFF. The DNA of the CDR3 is TGTGCCATCAGTGGCGGAGGCAATGAGCAGTTCTTC.

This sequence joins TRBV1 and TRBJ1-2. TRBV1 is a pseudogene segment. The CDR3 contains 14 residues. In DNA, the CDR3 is TGCACCAGCAGACCGGAGAGGGCCTATTGGGGCTACACCTTC. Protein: CTSRPERAYWGYTF.

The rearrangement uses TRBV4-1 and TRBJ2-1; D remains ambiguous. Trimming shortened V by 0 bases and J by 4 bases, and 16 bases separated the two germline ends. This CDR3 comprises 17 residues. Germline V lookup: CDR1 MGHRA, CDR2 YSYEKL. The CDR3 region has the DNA TGCGCCAGCAGCCAAGATACGGGTACTCTGGAGTACAATGAGCAGTTCTTC. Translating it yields CASSQDTGTLEYNEQFF.